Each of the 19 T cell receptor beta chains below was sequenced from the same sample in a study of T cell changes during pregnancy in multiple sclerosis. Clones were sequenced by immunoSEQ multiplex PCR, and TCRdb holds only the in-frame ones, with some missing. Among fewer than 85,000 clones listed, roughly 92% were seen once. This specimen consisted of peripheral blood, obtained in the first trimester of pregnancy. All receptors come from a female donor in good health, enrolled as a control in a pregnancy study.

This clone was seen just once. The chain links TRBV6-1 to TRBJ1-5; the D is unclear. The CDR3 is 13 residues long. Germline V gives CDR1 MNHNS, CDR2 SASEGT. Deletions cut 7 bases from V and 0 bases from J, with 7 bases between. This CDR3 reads CASIRDSNQPQHF. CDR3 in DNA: TGTGCCAGCATTCGAGATAGCAATCAGCCCCAGCATTTT.

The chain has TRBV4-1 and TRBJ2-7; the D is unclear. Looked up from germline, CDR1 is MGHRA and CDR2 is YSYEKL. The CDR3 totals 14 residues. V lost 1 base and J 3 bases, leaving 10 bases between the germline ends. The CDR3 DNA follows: TGCGCCAGCAGCCAAGTACCTATAAACTACGAGCAGTACTTC. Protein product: CASSQVPINYEQYF.

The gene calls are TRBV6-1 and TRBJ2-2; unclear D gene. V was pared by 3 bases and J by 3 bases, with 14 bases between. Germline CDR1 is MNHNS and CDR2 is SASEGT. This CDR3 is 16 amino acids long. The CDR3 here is CASSDSAAGDTGELFF. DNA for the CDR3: TGTGCCAGCAGTGACAGTGCGGCTGGCGACACCGGGGAGCTGTTTTTT.

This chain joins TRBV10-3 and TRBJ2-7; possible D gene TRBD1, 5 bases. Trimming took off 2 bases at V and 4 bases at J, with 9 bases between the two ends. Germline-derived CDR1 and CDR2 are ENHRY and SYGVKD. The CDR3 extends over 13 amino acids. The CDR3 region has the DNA TGTGCCATCAGTGAGACAGGAGCATACGAGCAGTACTTC. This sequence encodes CAISETGAYEQYF.

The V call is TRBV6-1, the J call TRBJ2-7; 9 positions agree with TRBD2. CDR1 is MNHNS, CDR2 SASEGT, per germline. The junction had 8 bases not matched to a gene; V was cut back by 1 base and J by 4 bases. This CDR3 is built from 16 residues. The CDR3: CASSEVSPSGVYEQYF. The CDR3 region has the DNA TGTGCCAGCAGTGAAGTATCACCTAGCGGGGTTTACGAGCAGTACTTC.

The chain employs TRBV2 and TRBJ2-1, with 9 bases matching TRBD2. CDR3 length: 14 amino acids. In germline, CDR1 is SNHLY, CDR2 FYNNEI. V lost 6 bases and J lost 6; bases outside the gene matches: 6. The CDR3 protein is CASSGREGGNEQFF. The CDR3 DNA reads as TGTGCCAGCAGCGGGCGGGAGGGCGGCAATGAGCAGTTCTTC.

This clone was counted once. The CDR3 loop reads CASSPKPYGDRNQPQHF. CDR3 nucleotides: TGTGCCAGCAGTCCCAAACCATACGGGGATCGGAATCAGCCCCAGCATTTT. V gene TRBV28 combines with J gene TRBJ1-5; no reliable D call. This CDR3 comprises 17 residues. CDR1 and CDR2 from the germline V gene are MDHEN and SYDVKM. The V gene lost 5 bases and the J gene lost 4 bases, with 21 bases spanning the gap.

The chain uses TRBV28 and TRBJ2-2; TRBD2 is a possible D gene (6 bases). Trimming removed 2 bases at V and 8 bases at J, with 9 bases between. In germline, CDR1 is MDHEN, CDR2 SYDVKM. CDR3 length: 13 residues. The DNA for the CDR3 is TGTGCCAGCAGTTTACGGGGGTCGGGGGAGCTGTTTTTT. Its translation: CASSLRGSGELFF. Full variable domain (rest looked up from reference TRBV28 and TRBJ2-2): DVKVTQSSRYLVKRTGEKVFLECVQDMDHENMFWYRQDPGLGLRLIYFSYDVKMKEKGDIPEGYSVSREKKERFSLILESASTNQTSMYLCASSLRGSGELFFGEGSRLTVL.

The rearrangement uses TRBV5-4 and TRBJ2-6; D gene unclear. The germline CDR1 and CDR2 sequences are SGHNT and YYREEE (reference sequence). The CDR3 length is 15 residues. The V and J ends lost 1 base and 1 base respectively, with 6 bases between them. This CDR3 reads CASSLYSSGANVLTF. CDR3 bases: TGTGCCAGCAGCTTGTACAGTTCTGGGGCCAACGTCCTGACTTTC.

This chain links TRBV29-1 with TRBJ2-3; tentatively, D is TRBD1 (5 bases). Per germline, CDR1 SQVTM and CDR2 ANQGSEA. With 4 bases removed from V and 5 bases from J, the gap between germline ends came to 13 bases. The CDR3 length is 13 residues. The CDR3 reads CSVVRGSEDTQYF. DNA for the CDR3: TGCAGCGTTGTAAGGGGATCTGAAGATACGCAGTATTTT.

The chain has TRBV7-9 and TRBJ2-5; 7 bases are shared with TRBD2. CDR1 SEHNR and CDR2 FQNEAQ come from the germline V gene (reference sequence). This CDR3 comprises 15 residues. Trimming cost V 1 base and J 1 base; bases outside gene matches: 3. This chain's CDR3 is CASSLGAGIQETQYF. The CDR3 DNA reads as TGTGCCAGCAGCTTAGGAGCGGGGATCCAAGAGACCCAGTACTTC.

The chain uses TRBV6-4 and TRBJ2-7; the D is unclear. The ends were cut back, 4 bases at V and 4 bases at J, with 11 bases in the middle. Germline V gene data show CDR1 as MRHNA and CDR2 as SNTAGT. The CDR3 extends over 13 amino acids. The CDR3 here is CASSATPGYEQYF. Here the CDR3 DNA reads TGTGCCAGCAGTGCGACCCCCGGGTACGAGCAGTACTTC.

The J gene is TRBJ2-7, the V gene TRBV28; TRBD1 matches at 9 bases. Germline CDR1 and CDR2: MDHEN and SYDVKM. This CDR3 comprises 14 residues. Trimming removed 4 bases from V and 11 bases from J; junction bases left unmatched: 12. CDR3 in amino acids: CASSCTGTGCTEYF. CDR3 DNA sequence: TGTGCCAGCAGTTGTACCGGGACAGGGTGTACCGAGTACTTC.

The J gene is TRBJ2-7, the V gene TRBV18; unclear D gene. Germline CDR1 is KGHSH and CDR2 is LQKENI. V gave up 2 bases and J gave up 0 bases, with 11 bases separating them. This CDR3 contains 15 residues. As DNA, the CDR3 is TGTGCCAGCTCACCAAACGCTCTGAGCTCCTACGAGCAGTACTTC. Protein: CASSPNALSSYEQYF.

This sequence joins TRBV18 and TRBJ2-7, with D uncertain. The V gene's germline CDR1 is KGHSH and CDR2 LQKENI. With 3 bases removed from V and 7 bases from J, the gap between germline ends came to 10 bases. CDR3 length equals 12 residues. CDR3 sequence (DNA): TGTGCCAGCTCACCGTCCACGCGAGAGCAGTACTTC. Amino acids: CASSPSTREQYF.

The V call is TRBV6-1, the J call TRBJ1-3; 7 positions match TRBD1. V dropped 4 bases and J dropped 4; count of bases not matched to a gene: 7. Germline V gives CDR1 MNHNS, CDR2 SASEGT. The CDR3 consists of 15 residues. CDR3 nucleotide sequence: TGTGCCAGCAGTGTGGTCAGGGGGTGGGGAAACACCATATATTTT. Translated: CASSVVRGWGNTIYF.

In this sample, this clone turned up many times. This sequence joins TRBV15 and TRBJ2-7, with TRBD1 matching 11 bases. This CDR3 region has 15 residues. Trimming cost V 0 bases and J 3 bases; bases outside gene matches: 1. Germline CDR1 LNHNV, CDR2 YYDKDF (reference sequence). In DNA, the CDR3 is TGTGCCACCAGCAGAGATGGGACAGGGGGCTACGAGCAGTACTTC. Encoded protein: CATSRDGTGGYEQYF.

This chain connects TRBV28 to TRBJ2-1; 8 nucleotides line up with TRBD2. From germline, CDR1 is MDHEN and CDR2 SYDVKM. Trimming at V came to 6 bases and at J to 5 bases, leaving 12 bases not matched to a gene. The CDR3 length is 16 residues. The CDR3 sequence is CASRTAATSEDNEQFF. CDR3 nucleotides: TGTGCCAGCAGAACAGCCGCGACTAGCGAAGACAATGAGCAGTTCTTC.

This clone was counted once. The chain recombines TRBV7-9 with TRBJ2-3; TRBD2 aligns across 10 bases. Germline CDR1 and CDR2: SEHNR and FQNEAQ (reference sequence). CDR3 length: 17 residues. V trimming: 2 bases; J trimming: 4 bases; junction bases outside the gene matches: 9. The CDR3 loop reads CASSLSSGRAGSDTQYF. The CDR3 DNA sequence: TGTGCCAGCAGCTTATCCAGCGGGAGGGCCGGATCAGATACGCAGTATTTT.